The clone carrying this T cell receptor beta chain was recorded only once. What it recognizes is unknown. CDR1 is MDHEN, CDR2 SYDVKM, per germline. CDR3 size: 15 residues. Trimming took 6 bases from V and 7 from J; bases not matched to a gene: 12. Library input was approximately 2.1 micrograms of DNA from cryopreserved PBMCs. This specimen comes from a study of cytotoxic CD8 clonotypes in ibrutinib-treated CLL. Study context: The patients comprised approximately ten relapsed/refractory and 15 treatment-naive cases, about 18 IGHV unmutated. Overall study results and limits: Clonality went up at the time of ibrutinib response, stayed stable in sustained remission, and later dropped back toward its baseline level at progression. For progressing versus sustained-remission patients, sampling times were not the same.

Assay used: immunoSEQ multiplex PCR; TCRdb lists only in-frame clones, some missing. The table records more than 85,000 clones, 78% of them present only once. This specimen was PBMCs, taken after 12 months of ibrutinib treatment. This TCR was recovered from a human donor with chronic lymphocytic leukemia. The J gene is TRBJ1-1, the V gene TRBV28, with 9 bases that match TRBD1. The DNA for the CDR3 is TGTGCCAGCAGCCCCCCGGGACAGGGAGGAGGTGAAGCTTTCTTT. Translation gives CASSPPGQGGGEAFF.